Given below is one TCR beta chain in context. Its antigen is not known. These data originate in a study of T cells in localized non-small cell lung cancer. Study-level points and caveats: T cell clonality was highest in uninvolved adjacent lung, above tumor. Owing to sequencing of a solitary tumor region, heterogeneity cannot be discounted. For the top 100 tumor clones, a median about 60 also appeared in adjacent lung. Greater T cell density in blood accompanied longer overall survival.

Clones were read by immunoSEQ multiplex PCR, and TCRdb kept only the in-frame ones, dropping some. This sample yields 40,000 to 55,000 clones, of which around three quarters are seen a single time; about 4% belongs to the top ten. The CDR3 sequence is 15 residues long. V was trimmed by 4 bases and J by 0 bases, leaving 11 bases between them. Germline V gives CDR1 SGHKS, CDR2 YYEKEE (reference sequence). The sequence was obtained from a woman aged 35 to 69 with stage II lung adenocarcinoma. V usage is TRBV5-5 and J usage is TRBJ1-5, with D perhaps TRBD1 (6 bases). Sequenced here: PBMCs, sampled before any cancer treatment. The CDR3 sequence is CASSRGDISNQPQHF. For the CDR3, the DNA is TGTGCCAGCAGCCGAGGGGACATTAGCAATCAGCCCCAGCATTTT.